These T cell receptor beta chains were read from a single sample in a study of glioma-infiltrating T cells after dendritic cell vaccination. Here immunoSEQ multiplex PCR was the method, and the copy in TCRdb shows in-frame clones only, minus some. Here the sample spans about 50,000 clones, about 89% being singletons. Sequencing was performed on blood, taken after dendritic cell vaccination. The source is a human donor with glioblastoma. CDR3s include the opening cysteine and the closing phenylalanine or tryptophan. Fields, in order: D gene, clone size, J gene, V gene, CDR3 DNA, CDR3 protein. D genes are given only for firm matches. Where a row states a size, it is once, few, many or the class of an expanded clone; other rows omit it.

>NA|NA|TRBJ1-2|TRBV6-6
TGTGCCAGCACCGTTTTCCGTGGGACTTTCTATGGCTACACCTTC
CASTVFRGTFYGYTF
>NA|NA|TRBJ2-3|TRBV27
TGTGCCAGCAGCCTTCTAACAGGGAGGGTTGCAGGTGTTACGCAGTATTTT
CASSLLTGRVAGVTQYF
>TRBD1|NA|TRBJ2-2|TRBV15
TGTGCCACCAGCAGAGGGGGACAGCCGAACACCGGGGAGCTGTTTTTT
CATSRGGQPNTGELFF
>NA|NA|TRBJ2-7|TRBV4-2
TGTGCCAGCAGCCCAGCGGGGACAAATTACGAGCAGTACTTC
CASSPAGTNYEQYF
>NA|NA|TRBJ2-2|TRBV9
TGTGCCAGCAGCCCCCGGACCGGGAAACCGAACACCGGGGAGCTGTTTTTT
CASSPRTGKPNTGELFF
>NA|once|TRBJ1-5|TRBV5-6
TGTGCCAGCAGCTTTAGGGGTGTGGGAAATCAGCCCCAGCATTTT
CASSFRGVGNQPQHF
>TRBD2|NA|TRBJ2-1|TRBV2
TGTGCCAGCAGAAGACTAGCGGGGTACAATGAGCAGTTCTTC
CASRRLAGYNEQFF
>NA|few|TRBJ1-1|TRBV6-6
TGTGCCAGCAGTTACTCTGGACAGTACACTGAAGCTTTCTTT
CASSYSGQYTEAFF
>TRBD2|NA|TRBJ2-1|TRBV5-1
TGCGCCAGCAGCCAGACTAGCGCGAGCTCCTACAATGAGCAGTTCTTC
CASSQTSASSYNEQFF
>TRBD1|NA|TRBJ1-5|TRBV28
TGTGCCAGCAGCCCAGACAGGGTACAGGGCAATCAGCCCCAGCATTTT
CASSPDRVQGNQPQHF
>TRBD1|NA|TRBJ1-3|TRBV2
TGTGCCAGCAATTCAGGGGGCAACACCATATATTTT
CASNSGGNTIYF
>NA|NA|TRBJ2-1|TRBV18
TGTGCCAGCTCACCACCCGGAGGCTCCTACAATGAGCAGTTCTTC
CASSPPGGSYNEQFF
>NA|NA|TRBJ2-1|TRBV9
TGTGCCAGCAGCGTAGCGGGGGACAGCCTTTGGAATGAGCAGTTCTTC
CASSVAGDSLWNEQFF
>NA|NA|TRBJ1-5|TRBV2
TGTGCCAGCACTCCACCAGGGGCTGATCAGCCCCAGCATTTT
CASTPPGADQPQHF
>TRBD2|NA|TRBJ2-7|TRBV11-2
TGTGCCAGCAGCGCCTTAGCGGGGAGGAGTGGGGTGCAGTACTTC
CASSALAGRSGVQYF
>NA|NA|TRBJ2-2|TRBV18
TGTGCCAGCTCACCTCGGGCAGGGCACACCGGGGAGCTGTTTTTT
CASSPRAGHTGELFF
>TRBD2|NA|TRBJ2-7|TRBV28
TGTGCCAGCAGTAAAGGTACTAGCGCTTCCTACGAGCAGTACTTC
CASSKGTSASYEQYF
>NA|NA|TRBJ1-2|TRBV2
TGTGCCAGCAGCTTGGCAAACTATGGCTACACCTTC
CASSLANYGYTF
>TRBD1|NA|TRBJ1-2|TRBV19
TGTGCCAGTAGTCCAAGACAGGGGGCTAACTATGGCTACACCTTC
CASSPRQGANYGYTF
>TRBD2|NA|TRBJ2-1|TRBV4-1
TGCGCCAGCAGCCGTTCACTAGCGGGATTCTACAATGAGCAGTTCTTC
CASSRSLAGFYNEQFF
>NA|NA|TRBJ1-2|TRBV5-8
TGTGCCAGCAGCTTACAGGGTTCGACTGGCTACACCTTC
CASSLQGSTGYTF
>TRBD1|NA|TRBJ1-1|TRBV5-6
TGTGCCAGCAGCTTGGCGGACAGGGAAGCTTTCTTT
CASSLADREAFF
>NA|NA|TRBJ1-3|TRBV18
TGTGCCAGCTCACCCCCCGCCGGAGGTGGAAACACCATATATTTT
CASSPPAGGGNTIYF
>TRBD2|NA|TRBJ2-7|TRBV4-2
TGTGCCAGCAGCCAAGGGGGACTAGCATACGAGCAGTACTTC
CASSQGGLAYEQYF
>NA|NA|TRBJ2-7|TRBV7-2
TGTGCCAGCAGCTACAGCGGGCTGGAGCAGTACTTC
CASSYSGLEQYF
>TRBD2|NA|TRBJ2-1|TRBV9
TGTGCCAGCAGCCCTCTAGCGGGAGGGATATATGAGCAGTTCTTC
CASSPLAGGIYEQFF